A single sample gave rise to the 2 T cell receptor beta chains below, sequenced in a study of blood T cell repertoires in COVID-19. The assay was immunoSEQ multiplex PCR, and TCRdb's table has in-frame clones only and misses some. This table holds about 83,000 clones, roughly 86% found once. Sequencing was carried out using peripheral blood. The receptors here all came from a woman older than 75 in a cohort sampled during active or convalescent COVID-19.

The chain carries TRBV19 and TRBJ1-2; 9 positions agree with TRBD1. The J segment lost 2 bases and the V segment lost 3 bases, leaving 4 bases of the junction unmatched. The CDR3 is 15 residues long. Germline CDR1 LNHDA, CDR2 SQIVND (reference sequence). CDR3 protein: CASSILDRGNYGYTF. Here the CDR3 DNA reads TGTGCCAGTAGTATCCTGGACAGGGGAAACTATGGCTACACCTTC.

The chain couples TRBV5-1 to TRBJ2-1; 9 nucleotides agree with TRBD1. J gave up 6 bases and V 0 bases, and 7 bases lay outside the gene matches. The CDR3 is 16 residues long. Germline V gene data show CDR1 as SGHRS and CDR2 as YFSETQ. The CDR3 reads CASSLEGQGDANEQFF. The CDR3 region has the DNA TGCGCCAGCAGCTTGGAGGGACAGGGAGACGCCAATGAGCAGTTCTTC.